The 19 T cell receptor beta chains reported below all come from one sample, sequenced in a study of beta chain features in type 1 diabetes. These receptors are not linked to any known antigen. General study points: Among all four CD4+ subsets, Type 1 diabetes patients had TCRB CDR3s that were moderately but significantly shorter.

The authors reverse transcribed all of the isolated RNA, so sequencing captured expressed TCRB transcripts. Produced via immunoSEQ multiplex PCR; TCRdb's table is partial and in-frame only. The table records roughly 350,000 clones, 9.5% to 10% of them present only once. Sequenced input: central memory CD4+ T cells from blood. The receptors stem from a man aged 30-40 years with type 1 diabetes.

CDR3 residues: CSASGDYNGYTF. CDR3 nucleotide sequence: TGCAGCGCCTCAGGGGATTACAATGGCTACACCTTC. The chain is built from TRBV29-1 and TRBJ1-2, with D possibly matching TRBD1 (6 bases). The CDR3 runs to 12 residues. Between the trimmed V and J ends, which lost 7 bases and 6 bases, there was a span of 15 bases. CDR1 and CDR2 from the germline V gene are SQVTM and ANQGSEA.

The rearrangement uses TRBV5-1 and TRBJ2-7; D possibly matches TRBD1 or TRBD2 (5 bases each). CDR1 and CDR2 (germline): SGHRS, YFSETQ. With 2 bases removed from V and 3 bases from J, the gap between germline ends came to 9 bases. This CDR3 contains 13 residues. The CDR3 DNA is TGCGCCAGCAGCTTACTGGGGGACTACGAGCAGTACTTC. Protein sequence: CASSLLGDYEQYF.

This clone turned up a few times. The chain combines TRBV2 with TRBJ2-5; 7 nucleotides agree with TRBD1. The V gene's germline CDR1 is SNHLY and CDR2 FYNNEI. V lost 7 bases and J lost 5; bases outside the gene matches: 10. The CDR3 runs 14 residues. CDR3 region: CASNLGQTVETQYF. DNA for the CDR3: TGTGCCAGCAACCTGGGACAGACGGTGGAGACCCAGTACTTC.

This clone was seen ten or more times. The chain recombines TRBV7-2 with TRBJ2-7, with a possible D match to TRBD2 (6 bases). The CDR3 is 15 amino acids. The ends were cut back, 5 bases at V and 0 bases at J, with 14 bases in the middle. Germline lookup yields CDR1 SGHTA and CDR2 FQGNSA. The CDR3 loop is CASSREPGDSYEQYF. The CDR3 bases are TGTGCCAGCAGCCGAGAGCCGGGGGACTCCTACGAGCAGTACTTC.

CDR3 region: CASSTSPETQYF. As DNA, the CDR3 is TGTGCCAGCAGTACCTCCCCAGAGACCCAGTACTTC. This chain uses TRBV27 with TRBJ2-5; D is unresolved. CDR1 MNHEY and CDR2 SMNVEV come from the germline V gene (reference sequence). V was pared by 5 bases and J by 4 bases, with 8 bases between. The CDR3 totals 12 residues.

This chain uses TRBV1 with TRBJ2-1; the tabulated D call, TRBD1, remains unverified against the DNA. TRBV1 is a pseudogene locus. This CDR3 spans 12 amino acids. The CDR3 is CTIEPKGHEQFF. CDR3 bases: TGCACCATCGAACCCAAGGGGCATGAGCAGTTCTTC.

This clone was counted only a few times. The V gene is TRBV7-3, the J gene TRBJ2-1, with D maybe TRBD2 (6 bases). CDR1 and CDR2 (germline): SGHTA, FQGTGA. V was clipped by 6 bases and J by 5 bases, with 17 bases between them. The CDR3 is 15 residues long. CDR3 sequence: CASSVGGSGNNEQFF. The CDR3 DNA sequence: TGTGCCAGCAGTGTCGGGGGTAGCGGCAACAATGAGCAGTTCTTC.

The CDR3 DNA follows: TGTGCCAGCAGCCAAGGAGCGGCGAACACCGGGGAGCTGTTTTTT. Its translation: CASSQGAANTGELFF. The chain carries TRBV4-2 and TRBJ2-2; tentatively, D is TRBD2 (5 bases). Trimming took 1 base from V and 0 from J, leaving 6 bases between them. The CDR3 has 15 residues. Germline-derived CDR1 and CDR2 are LGHNA and YNFKEQ.

This clone was counted only a few times. The sample carries other DNA sequences with the same CDR3. This chain connects TRBV28 to TRBJ2-7; D is ambiguous. Germline values: CDR1 MDHEN, CDR2 SYDVKM. V dropped 4 bases and J dropped 2 bases, with 6 bases sitting between them. The CDR3 is made up of 12 amino acids. The DNA of the CDR3 is TGTGCCAGCAGTTGGGCGGCCTACGAGCAGTACTTC. Its protein is CASSWAAYEQYF.

This sequence joins TRBV2 and TRBJ2-5; a possible D gene is TRBD1 (5 bases). Per the germline V gene, CDR1 is SNHLY and CDR2 is FYNNEI. CDR3 length: 13 amino acids. The CDR3 here is CARDTGNGETQYF. CDR3 sequence (DNA): TGTGCGCGAGATACAGGAAACGGAGAGACCCAGTACTTC.

The rearrangement links TRBV7-8 to TRBJ2-5; TRBD1 or TRBD2 may be the D gene (6 bases each). With the DNA end fitting TRBJ2-7 better, the J assignment may be wrong. Germline CDR1 is SGHVS and CDR2 is FQNEAQ. The CDR3 sequence is 16 residues long. The CDR3 region has the DNA TGTGCCAGCAGCTTAAGGGGGGTGGCGGGGACCTACGAGCAGTACTTC. It is translated as CASSLRGVAGTYEQYF.

V usage is TRBV7-9 and J usage is TRBJ2-7; no clear D. Trimming took off 1 base at V and 1 base at J, with 8 bases between the two ends. The germline V gene encodes CDR1 SEHNR and CDR2 FQNEAQ (reference sequence). The CDR3 covers 14 residues. As DNA, the CDR3 is TGTGCCAGCAGCTTAGTTCCGGAATCCTACGAGCAGTACTTC. It translates to CASSLVPESYEQYF.

This clone has more than one count but fewer than ten. The V gene is TRBV7-2, the J gene TRBJ2-3, with D perhaps given as TRBD1 or TRBD2 (5 bases each). The V end was cut by 2 bases, the J end by 4 bases, with 16 bases between. Per the germline V gene, CDR1 is SGHTA and CDR2 is FQGNSA. This CDR3 is built from 16 residues. CDR3 residues: CASSLFGIGTADTQYF. CDR3 nucleotide sequence: TGTGCCAGCAGCTTATTCGGGATTGGGACGGCAGATACGCAGTATTTT.

This clone came up many times. The gene calls are TRBV2 and TRBJ2-5, with 7 bases lining up with TRBD2. V shed 8 bases and J 4 bases; nucleotides not matched to a gene: 4. This CDR3 is built from 12 residues. The germline V gene encodes CDR1 SNHLY and CDR2 FYNNEI. The CDR3, as DNA: TGTGCCAGCCGACTAGCTGGAGAGACCCAGTACTTC. This codes for CASRLAGETQYF.

The V call is TRBV2, the J call TRBJ1-6; a weak D match, TRBD1 (5 bases). This CDR3 region has 13 residues. From germline, CDR1 is SNHLY and CDR2 FYNNEI. V lost 6 bases and J 10 bases, leaving 13 bases between the germline ends. CDR3: CASSAGPRSPLHF. DNA for the CDR3: TGTGCCAGCAGCGCGGGGCCAAGGTCACCCCTCCACTTT.

This clone was observed a few times. The chain recombines TRBV11-2 with TRBJ1-5; D gene ambiguous. Germline CDR1 reads SGHAT; CDR2 reads FQNNGV. The ends were cut back, 2 bases at V and 0 bases at J, with 5 bases in the middle. This CDR3 is built from 14 residues. This chain's CDR3 is CASSLSVSNQPQHF. The DNA for the CDR3 is TGTGCCAGCAGCTTATCCGTTAGCAATCAGCCCCAGCATTTT.

This chain links TRBV11-2 with TRBJ2-3, with D perhaps being TRBD1 or TRBD2 (7 bases each). CDR3 length: 16 amino acids. Trimming left V 5 bases short and J 0 bases short, with 15 bases between. The V gene's germline CDR1 is SGHAT and CDR2 FQNNGV. CDR3 amino acids: CASSRYRGLSTDTQYF. The CDR3 DNA follows: TGTGCCAGCAGCCGATACAGGGGACTAAGCACAGATACGCAGTATTTT. The complete variable domain, with remaining parts taken from reference TRBV11-2 and TRBJ2-3, reads EAGVAQSPRYKIIEKRQSVAFWCNPISGHATLYWYQQILGQGPKLLIQFQNNGVVDDSQLPKDRFSAERLKGVDSTLKIQPAKLEDSAVYLCASSRYRGLSTDTQYFGPGTRLTVL.

This chain connects TRBV5-5 to TRBJ2-5; TRBD1 is a possible D gene (6 bases). Germline-derived CDR1 and CDR2 are SGHKS and YYEKEE (reference sequence). V was pared by 3 bases and J by 1 base, with 10 bases between. The CDR3 runs to 14 residues. Here the CDR3 DNA reads TGTGCCAGCAGCTCCACAGGGATCCAAGAGACCCAGTACTTC. It encodes CASSSTGIQETQYF. The full variable domain, with the rest looked up from reference TRBV5-5 and TRBJ2-5, is DAGVTQSPTHLIKTRGQQVTLRCSPISGHKSVSWYQQVLGQGPQFIFQYYEKEERGRGNFPDRFSARQFPNYSSELNVNALLLGDSALYLCASSSTGIQETQYFGPGTRLLVL.

This clone was observed many times. Within the sample, other DNA sequences also encode this same CDR3. The V call is TRBV7-2, the J call TRBJ2-6; unclear D gene. The CDR3 totals 13 residues. Trimming stripped 6 bases from V and 0 bases from J, with 3 bases between. Per germline, CDR1 SGHTA and CDR2 FQGNSA. CDR3 amino acids: CASRFSGANVLTF. The CDR3 nucleotides are TGTGCCAGCAGATTCTCTGGGGCCAACGTCCTGACTTTC. The full variable domain, rest sourced from reference TRBV7-2 and TRBJ2-6, is GAGVSQSPSNKVTEKGKDVELRCDPISGHTALYWYRQSLGQGLEFLIYFQGNSAPDKSGLPSDRFSAERTGGSVSTLTIQRTQQEDSAVYLCASRFSGANVLTFGAGSRLTVL.